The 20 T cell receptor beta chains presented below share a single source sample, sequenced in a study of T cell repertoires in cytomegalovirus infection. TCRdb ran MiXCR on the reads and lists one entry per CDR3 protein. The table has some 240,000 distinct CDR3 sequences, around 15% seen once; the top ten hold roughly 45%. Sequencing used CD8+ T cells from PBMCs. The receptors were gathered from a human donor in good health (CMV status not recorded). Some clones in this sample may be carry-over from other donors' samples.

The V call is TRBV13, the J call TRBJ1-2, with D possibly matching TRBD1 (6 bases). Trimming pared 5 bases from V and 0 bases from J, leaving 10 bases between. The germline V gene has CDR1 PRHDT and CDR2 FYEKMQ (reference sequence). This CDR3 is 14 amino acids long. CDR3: CASSPRGSNYGYTF. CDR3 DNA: TGTGCCAGCAGCCCCAGGGGCTCTAACTATGGCTACACCTTC.

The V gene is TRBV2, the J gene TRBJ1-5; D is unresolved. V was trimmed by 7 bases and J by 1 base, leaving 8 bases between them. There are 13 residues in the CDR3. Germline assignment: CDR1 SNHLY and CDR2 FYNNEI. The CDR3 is CASTRRSNQPQHF. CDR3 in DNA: TGTGCCAGCACGCGCAGAAGCAATCAGCCCCAGCATTTT.

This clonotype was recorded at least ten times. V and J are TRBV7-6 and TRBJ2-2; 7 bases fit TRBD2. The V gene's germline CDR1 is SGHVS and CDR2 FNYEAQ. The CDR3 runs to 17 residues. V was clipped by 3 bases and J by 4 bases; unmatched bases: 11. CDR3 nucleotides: TGTGCCAGCAGCTTGGCAGCGGGACCCACGGCCACCGGGGAGCTGTTTTTT. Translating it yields CASSLAAGPTATGELFF.

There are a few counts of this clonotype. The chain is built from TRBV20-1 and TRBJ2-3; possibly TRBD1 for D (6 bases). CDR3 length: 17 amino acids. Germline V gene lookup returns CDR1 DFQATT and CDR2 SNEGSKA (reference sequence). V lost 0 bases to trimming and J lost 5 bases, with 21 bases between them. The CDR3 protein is CSARDLTHREAQDTQYF. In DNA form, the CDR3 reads TGCAGTGCTAGAGACCTCACCCACAGGGAAGCTCAAGATACGCAGTATTTT.

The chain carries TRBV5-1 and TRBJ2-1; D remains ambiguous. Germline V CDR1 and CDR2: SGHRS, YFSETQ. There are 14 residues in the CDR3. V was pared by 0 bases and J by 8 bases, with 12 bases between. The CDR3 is CASSLVGRPDEQFF. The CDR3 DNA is TGCGCCAGCAGCTTGGTGGGCAGGCCGGATGAGCAGTTCTTC.

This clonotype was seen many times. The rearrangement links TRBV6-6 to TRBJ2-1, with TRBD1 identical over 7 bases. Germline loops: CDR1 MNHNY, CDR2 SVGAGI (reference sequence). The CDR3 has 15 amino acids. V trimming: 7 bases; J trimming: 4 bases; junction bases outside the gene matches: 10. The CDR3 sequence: CASNDETGNYNEQFF. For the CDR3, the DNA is TGTGCCAGCAATGATGAGACAGGGAATTACAATGAGCAGTTCTTC.

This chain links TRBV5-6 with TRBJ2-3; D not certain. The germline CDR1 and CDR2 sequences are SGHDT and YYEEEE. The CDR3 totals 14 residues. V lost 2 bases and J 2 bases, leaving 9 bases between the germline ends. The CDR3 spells CASSLGRDTDTQYF. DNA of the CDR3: TGTGCCAGCAGCTTAGGAAGGGACACAGATACGCAGTATTTT.

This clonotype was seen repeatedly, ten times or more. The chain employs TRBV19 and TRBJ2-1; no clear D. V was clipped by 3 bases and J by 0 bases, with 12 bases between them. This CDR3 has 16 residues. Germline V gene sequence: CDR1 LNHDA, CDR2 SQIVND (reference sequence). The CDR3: CASSIGIRSSYNEQFF. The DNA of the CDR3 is TGTGCCAGTAGTATTGGTATCCGAAGCTCCTACAATGAGCAGTTCTTC.

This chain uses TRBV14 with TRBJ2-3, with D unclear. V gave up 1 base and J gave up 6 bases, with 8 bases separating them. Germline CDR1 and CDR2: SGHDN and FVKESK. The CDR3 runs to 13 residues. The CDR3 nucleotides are TGTGCCAGCAGCCAAGTAAATCGGGATACGCAGTATTTT. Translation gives CASSQVNRDTQYF.

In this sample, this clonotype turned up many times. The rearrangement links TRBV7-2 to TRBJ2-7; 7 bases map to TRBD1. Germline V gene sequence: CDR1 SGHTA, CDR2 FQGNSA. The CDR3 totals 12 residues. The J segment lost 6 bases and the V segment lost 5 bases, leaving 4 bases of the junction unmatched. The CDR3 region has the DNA TGTGCCAGCAGCCTCGGGACAGTCGAGCAGTACTTC. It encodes CASSLGTVEQYF.

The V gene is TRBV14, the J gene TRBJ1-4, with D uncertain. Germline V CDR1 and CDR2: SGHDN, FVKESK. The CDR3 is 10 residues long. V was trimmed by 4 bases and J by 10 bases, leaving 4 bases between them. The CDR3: CASSRGKLFF. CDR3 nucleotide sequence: TGTGCCAGCAGCCGTGGAAAACTGTTTTTT.

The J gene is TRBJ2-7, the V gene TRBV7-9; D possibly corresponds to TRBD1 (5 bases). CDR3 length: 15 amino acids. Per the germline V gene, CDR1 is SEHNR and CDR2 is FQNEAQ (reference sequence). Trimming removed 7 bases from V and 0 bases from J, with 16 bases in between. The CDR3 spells CASNAATAPSYEQYF. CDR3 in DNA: TGTGCCAGCAACGCGGCGACAGCCCCCTCCTACGAGCAGTACTTC.

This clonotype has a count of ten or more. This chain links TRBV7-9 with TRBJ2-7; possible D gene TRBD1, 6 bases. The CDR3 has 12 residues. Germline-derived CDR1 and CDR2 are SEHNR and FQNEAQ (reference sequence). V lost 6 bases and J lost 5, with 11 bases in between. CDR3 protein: CASSPRGHEQYF. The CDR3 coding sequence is TGTGCCAGCAGTCCCAGGGGCCACGAGCAGTACTTC.

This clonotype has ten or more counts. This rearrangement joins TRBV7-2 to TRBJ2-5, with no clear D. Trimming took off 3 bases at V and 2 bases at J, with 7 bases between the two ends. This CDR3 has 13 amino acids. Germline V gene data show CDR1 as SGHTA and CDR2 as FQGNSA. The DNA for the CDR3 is TGTGCCAGCAGCTTGGCGAGGCAAGAGACCCAGTACTTC. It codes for CASSLARQETQYF. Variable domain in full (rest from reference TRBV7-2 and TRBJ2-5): GAGVSQSPSNKVTEKGKDVELRCDPISGHTALYWYRQSLGQGLEFLIYFQGNSAPDKSGLPSDRFSAERTGGSVSTLTIQRTQQEDSAVYLCASSLARQETQYFGPGTRLLVL.

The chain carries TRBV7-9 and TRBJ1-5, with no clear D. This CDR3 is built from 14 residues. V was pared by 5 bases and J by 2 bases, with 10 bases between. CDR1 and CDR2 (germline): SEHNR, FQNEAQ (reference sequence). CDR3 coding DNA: TGTGCCAGCAGCCCGGCGTGGGGCAATCAGCCCCAGCATTTT. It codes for CASSPAWGNQPQHF. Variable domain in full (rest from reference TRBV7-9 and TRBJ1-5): DTGVSQNPRHKITKRGQNVTFRCDPISEHNRLYWYRQTLGQGPEFLTYFQNEAQLEKSRLLSDRFSAERPKGSFSTLEIQRTEQGDSAMYLCASSPAWGNQPQHFGDGTRLSIL.

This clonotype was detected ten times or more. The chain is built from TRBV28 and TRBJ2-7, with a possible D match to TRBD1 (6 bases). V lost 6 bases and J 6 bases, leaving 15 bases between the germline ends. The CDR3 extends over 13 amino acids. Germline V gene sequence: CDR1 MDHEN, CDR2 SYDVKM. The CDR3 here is CASSKPGVREQYF. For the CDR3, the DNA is TGTGCCAGCAGCAAGCCAGGGGTACGCGAGCAGTACTTC.

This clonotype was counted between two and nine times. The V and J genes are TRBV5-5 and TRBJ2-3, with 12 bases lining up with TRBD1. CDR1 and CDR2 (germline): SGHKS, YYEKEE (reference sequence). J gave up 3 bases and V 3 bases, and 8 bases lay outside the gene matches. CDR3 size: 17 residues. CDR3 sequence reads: CASSYPGTGGLTDTQYF. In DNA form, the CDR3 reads TGTGCCAGCAGCTACCCAGGGACAGGGGGCTTGACAGATACGCAGTATTTT.

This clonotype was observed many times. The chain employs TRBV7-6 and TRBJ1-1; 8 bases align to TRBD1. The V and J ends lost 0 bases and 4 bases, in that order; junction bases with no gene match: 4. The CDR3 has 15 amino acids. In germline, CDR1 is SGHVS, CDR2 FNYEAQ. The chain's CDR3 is CASSLADRASTEAFF. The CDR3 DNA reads TGTGCCAGCAGCTTAGCGGACAGGGCTAGCACTGAAGCTTTCTTT. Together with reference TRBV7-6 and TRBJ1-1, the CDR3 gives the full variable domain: GAGVSQSPRYKVTKRGQDVALRCDPISGHVSLYWYRQALGQGPEFLTYFNYEAQQDKSGLPNDRFSAERPEGSISTLTIQRTEQRDSAMYRCASSLADRASTEAFFGQGTRLTVV.

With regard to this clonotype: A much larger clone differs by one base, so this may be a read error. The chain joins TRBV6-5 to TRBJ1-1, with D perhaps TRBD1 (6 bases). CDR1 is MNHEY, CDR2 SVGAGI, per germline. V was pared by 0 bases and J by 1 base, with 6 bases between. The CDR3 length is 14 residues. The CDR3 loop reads CASSYSTGNTEAFF. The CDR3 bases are TGTGCCAGCAGTTACTCGACAGGGAACACTGAAGCTTTCTTT.

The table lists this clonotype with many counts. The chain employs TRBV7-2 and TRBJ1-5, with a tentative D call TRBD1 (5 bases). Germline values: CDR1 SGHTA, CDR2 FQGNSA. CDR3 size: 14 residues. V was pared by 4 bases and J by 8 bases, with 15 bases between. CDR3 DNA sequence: TGTGCCAGCAGCTCCCGGGGCACGCCGGAGCCCCAGCATTTT. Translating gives CASSSRGTPEPQHF.